What follows is one T cell receptor (beta chain) and its context. This sample is drawn from a study of blood T cell repertoires in COVID-19. The table came from immunoSEQ multiplex PCR; TCRdb's copy has only in-frame clones and leaves some out. The top ten clones hold approximately 5% of a sample with more than 250,000 clones, about 85% of them seen once. The CDR3 is 15 amino acids. V lost 7 bases to trimming and J lost 6 bases; unmatched junction nucleotides: 15. The germline gives CDR1 MNHEY, CDR2 SVGAGI. The sequence came from a woman in her thirties who had recovered from COVID-19. The sequenced sample was PBMCs or T cells enriched from blood (not recorded which). The V call is TRBV6-5, the J call TRBJ2-7; 7 bases map to TRBD1. The CDR3 loop is CASTPGTQGVGEQYF. CDR3 coding DNA: TGTGCCAGCACCCCGGGAACTCAGGGGGTTGGCGAGCAGTACTTC.